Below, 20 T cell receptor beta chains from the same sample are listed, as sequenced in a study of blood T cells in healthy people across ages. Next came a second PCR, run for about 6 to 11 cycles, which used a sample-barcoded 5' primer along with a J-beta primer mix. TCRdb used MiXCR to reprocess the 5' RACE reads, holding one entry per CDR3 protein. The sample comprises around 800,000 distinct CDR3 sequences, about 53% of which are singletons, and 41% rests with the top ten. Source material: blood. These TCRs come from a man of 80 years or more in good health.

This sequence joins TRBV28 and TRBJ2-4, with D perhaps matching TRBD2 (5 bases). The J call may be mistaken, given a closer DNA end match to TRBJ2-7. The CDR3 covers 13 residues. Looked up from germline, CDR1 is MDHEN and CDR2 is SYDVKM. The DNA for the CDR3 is TGTGCCAGCAGCGGTCCAGAGGGATACGAGCAGTACTTC. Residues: CASSGPEGYEQYF.

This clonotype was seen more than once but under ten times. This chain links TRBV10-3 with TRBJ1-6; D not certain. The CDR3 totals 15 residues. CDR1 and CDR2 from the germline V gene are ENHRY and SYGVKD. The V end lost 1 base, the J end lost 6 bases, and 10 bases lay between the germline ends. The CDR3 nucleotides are TGTGCCATCAGTGAGTGGACCCCGGGTAATTCACCCCTCCACTTT. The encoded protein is CAISEWTPGNSPLHF.

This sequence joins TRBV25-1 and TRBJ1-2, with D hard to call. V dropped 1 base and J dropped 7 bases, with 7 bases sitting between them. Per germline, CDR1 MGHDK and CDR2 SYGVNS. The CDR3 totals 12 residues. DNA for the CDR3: TGTGCCAGCAGTGAATCGAGGGTTGGCTACACCTTC. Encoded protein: CASSESRVGYTF.

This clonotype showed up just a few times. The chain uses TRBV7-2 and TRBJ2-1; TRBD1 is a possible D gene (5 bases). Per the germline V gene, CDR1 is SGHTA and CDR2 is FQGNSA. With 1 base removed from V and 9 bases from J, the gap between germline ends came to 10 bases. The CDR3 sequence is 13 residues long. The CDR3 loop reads CASSLGSQGEQFF. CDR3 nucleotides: TGTGCCAGCAGCTTAGGGAGTCAGGGTGAGCAGTTCTTC.

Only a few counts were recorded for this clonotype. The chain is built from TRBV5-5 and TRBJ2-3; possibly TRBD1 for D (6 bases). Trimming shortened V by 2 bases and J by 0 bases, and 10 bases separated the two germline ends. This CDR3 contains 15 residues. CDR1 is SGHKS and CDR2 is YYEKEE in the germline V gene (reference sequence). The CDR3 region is CASSFPGASTDTQYF. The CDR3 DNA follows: TGTGCCAGCAGCTTCCCAGGGGCGAGCACAGATACGCAGTATTTT.

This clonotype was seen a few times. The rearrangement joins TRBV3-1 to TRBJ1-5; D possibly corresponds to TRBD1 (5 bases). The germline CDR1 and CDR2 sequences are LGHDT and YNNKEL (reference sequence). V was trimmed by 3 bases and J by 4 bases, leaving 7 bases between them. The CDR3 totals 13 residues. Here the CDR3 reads CASSHGGNQPQHF. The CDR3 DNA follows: TGTGCCAGCAGCCATGGGGGAAATCAGCCCCAGCATTTT. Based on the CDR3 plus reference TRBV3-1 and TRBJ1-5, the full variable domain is DTAVSQTPKYLVTQMGNDKSIKCEQNLGHDTMYWYKQDSKKFLKIMFSYNNKELIINETVPNRFSPKSPDKAHLNLHINSLELGDSAVYFCASSHGGNQPQHFGDGTRLSIL.

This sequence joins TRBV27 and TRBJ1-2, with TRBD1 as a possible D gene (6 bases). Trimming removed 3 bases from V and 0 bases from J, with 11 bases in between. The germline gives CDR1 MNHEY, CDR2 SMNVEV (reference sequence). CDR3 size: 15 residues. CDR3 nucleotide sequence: TGTGCCAGCAGTTTTGGGGCAGGGGCTAACTATGGCTACACCTTC. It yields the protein CASSFGAGANYGYTF.

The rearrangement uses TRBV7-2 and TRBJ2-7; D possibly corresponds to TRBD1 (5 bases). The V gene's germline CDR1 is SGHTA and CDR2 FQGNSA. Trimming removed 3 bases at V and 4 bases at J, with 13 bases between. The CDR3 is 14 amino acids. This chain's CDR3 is CASSFGDSRYEQYF. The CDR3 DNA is TGTGCCAGCAGCTTTGGTGACAGCCGGTACGAGCAGTACTTC.

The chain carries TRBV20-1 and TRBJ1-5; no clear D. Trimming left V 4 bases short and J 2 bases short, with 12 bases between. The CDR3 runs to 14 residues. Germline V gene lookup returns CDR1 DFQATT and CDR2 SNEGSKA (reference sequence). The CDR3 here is CSATTGEGNQPQHF. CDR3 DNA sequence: TGCAGTGCTACCACCGGGGAGGGCAATCAGCCCCAGCATTTT.

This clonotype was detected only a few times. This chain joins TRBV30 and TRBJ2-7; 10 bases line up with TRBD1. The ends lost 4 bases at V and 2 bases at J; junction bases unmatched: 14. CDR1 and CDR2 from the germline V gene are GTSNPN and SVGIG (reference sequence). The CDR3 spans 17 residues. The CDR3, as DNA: TGTGCCTGGAAGGCTCGCTGGGGACAGGGGACGACCTACGAGCAGTACTTC. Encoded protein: CAWKARWGQGTTYEQYF.

CDR3 DNA: TGTGCCAGCAGCTTATGGCCTGCAACTAATGAAAAACTGTTTTTT. Protein: CASSLWPATNEKLFF. V usage is TRBV11-2 and J usage is TRBJ1-4; D is unclear. Germline loops: CDR1 SGHAT, CDR2 FQNNGV. There are 15 residues in the CDR3. The ends were cut back, 2 bases at V and 0 bases at J, with 7 bases in the middle. The full variable domain, its missing parts supplied by reference TRBV11-2 and TRBJ1-4, is EAGVAQSPRYKIIEKRQSVAFWCNPISGHATLYWYQQILGQGPKLLIQFQNNGVVDDSQLPKDRFSAERLKGVDSTLKIQPAKLEDSAVYLCASSLWPATNEKLFFGSGTQLSVL.

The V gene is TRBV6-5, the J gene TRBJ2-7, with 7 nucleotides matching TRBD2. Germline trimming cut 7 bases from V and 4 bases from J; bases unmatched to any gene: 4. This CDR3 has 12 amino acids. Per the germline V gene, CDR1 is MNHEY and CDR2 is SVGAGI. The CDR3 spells CASTNGGYEQYF. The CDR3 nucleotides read TGTGCCAGCACCAACGGGGGGTACGAGCAGTACTTC.

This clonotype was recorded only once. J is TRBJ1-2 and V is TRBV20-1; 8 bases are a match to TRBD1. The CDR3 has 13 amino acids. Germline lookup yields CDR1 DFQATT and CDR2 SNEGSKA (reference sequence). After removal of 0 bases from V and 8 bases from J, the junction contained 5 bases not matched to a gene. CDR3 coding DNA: TGCAGTGCTAGAGATCAGGGGGCGCGCGGCTACACCTTC. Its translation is CSARDQGARGYTF.

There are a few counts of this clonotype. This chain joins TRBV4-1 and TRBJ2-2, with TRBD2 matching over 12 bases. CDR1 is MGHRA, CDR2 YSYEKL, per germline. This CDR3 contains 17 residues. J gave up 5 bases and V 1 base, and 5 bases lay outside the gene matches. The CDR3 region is CASSQGLAGVWTGELFF. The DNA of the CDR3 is TGCGCCAGCAGCCAAGGACTAGCGGGAGTTTGGACCGGGGAGCTGTTTTTT.

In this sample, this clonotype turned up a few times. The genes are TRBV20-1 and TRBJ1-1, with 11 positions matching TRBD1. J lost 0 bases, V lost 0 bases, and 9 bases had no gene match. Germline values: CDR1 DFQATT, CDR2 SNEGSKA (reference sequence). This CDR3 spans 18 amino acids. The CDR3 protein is CSARDQGGTGGLNTEAFF. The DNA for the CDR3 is TGCAGTGCTAGAGATCAAGGCGGGACAGGGGGATTGAACACTGAAGCTTTCTTT.

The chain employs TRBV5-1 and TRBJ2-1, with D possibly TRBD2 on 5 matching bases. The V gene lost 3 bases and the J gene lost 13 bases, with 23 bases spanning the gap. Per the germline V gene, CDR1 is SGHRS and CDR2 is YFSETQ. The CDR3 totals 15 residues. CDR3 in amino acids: CASSSSVQGRETQFF. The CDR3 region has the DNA TGCGCCAGCAGCTCTTCGGTCCAAGGAAGGGAGACCCAGTTCTTC.

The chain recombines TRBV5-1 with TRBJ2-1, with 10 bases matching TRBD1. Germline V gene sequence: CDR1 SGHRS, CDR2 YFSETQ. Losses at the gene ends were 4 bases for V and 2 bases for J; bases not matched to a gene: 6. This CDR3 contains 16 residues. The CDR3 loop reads CASSGPTGGPYNEQFF. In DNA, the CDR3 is TGCGCCAGCAGCGGCCCGACAGGGGGCCCCTACAATGAGCAGTTCTTC.

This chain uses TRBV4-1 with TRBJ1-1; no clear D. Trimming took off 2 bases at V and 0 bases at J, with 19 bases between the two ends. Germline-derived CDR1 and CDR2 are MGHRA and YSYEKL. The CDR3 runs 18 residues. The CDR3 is CASSQSTPRKIMNTEAFF. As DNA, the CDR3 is TGCGCCAGCAGCCAATCCACTCCAAGGAAGATTATGAACACTGAAGCTTTCTTT.

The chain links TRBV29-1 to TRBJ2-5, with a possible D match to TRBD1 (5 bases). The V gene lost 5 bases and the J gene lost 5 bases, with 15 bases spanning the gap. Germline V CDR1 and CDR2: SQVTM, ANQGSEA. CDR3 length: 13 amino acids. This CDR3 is CSVSLGAGETQYF. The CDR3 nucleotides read TGCAGCGTTTCTCTAGGAGCAGGGGAGACCCAGTACTTC.

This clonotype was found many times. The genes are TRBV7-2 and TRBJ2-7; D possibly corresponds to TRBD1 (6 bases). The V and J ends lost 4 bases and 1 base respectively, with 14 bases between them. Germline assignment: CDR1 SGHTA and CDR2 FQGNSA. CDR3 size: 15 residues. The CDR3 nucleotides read TGTGCCAGCAGCTCTGGGACACTCATTTCCTACGAGCAGTACTTC. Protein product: CASSSGTLISYEQYF.